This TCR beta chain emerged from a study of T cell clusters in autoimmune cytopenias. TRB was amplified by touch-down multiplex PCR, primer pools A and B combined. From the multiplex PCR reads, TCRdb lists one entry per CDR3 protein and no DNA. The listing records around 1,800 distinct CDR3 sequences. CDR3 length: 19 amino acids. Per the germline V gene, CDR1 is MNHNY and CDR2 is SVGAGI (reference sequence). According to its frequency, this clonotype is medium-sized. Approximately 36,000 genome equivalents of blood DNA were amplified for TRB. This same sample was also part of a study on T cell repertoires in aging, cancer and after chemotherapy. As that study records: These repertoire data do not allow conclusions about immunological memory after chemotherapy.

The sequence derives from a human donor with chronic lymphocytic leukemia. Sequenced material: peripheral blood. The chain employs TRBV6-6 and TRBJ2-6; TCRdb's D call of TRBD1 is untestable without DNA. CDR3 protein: CASSRRPGQGLSGANVLTF.